Described below is a single T cell receptor (beta chain) sequence and its context. This specimen comes from a study of low-dose radiotherapy and immunotherapy resistance in tumors. About the study: Individuals in Cohort 2 had 1 Gy per fraction every two weeks, adding up to 13 Gy over 26 weeks. Aspirin was taken orally by patients at 300 mg daily for four cycles from cycle 1 day 1.

Indicated time point: before trial treatment. cDNA synthesis used a TRAV/TRBV-specific primer set for both chains. Amplification of TCRs used a constant-region primer and V-primer adapter for about 18 PCR cycles. The mRNA which had been isolated was amplified by in vitro transcription. TCRdb independently ran MiXCR on the reads; one entry per CDR3 protein. Of around 83,000 distinct CDR3 sequences in the sample, 18% were seen once. The specimen comprised PBMCs, sampled before treatment. This TCR was recovered from a male donor with prostate cancer.

The CDR3 loop reads CASSYSSEYNEQFF. DNA of the CDR3: TGTGCCAGCAGTTACTCGTCGGAATACAATGAGCAGTTCTTC. The V call is TRBV6-2 or TRBV6-3, the J call TRBJ2-1; D unclear. Germline V gene sequence: CDR1 MNHEY, CDR2 SVGEGT. This CDR3 is built from 14 residues. Trimming pared 0 bases from V and 4 bases from J, leaving 7 bases between.